The sequence of this TCR beta chain was determined in a study of blood T cell repertoires in COVID-19. This CDR3 has 15 residues. Germline V gene lookup returns CDR1 LGHNA and CDR2 YSLEER. V was trimmed by 0 bases and J by 2 bases, leaving 9 bases between them. Sequencing used immunoSEQ multiplex PCR; TCRdb keeps in-frame clones, though not all of them. This table holds 430,000 or so clones, roughly 90% found once. Clinical history reported by participants formed the basis on which cohorts were assigned. The sample taken for sequencing was PBMCs or T cells enriched from blood (not recorded which). The chain has TRBV4-3 and TRBJ2-3; TRBD1 might be the D (5 bases). This receptor was taken from a middle-aged woman who had recovered from COVID-19. CDR3 sequence: CASSQDSTATDTQYF. For the CDR3, the DNA is TGCGCCAGCAGCCAAGATTCGACAGCCACAGATACGCAGTATTTT.